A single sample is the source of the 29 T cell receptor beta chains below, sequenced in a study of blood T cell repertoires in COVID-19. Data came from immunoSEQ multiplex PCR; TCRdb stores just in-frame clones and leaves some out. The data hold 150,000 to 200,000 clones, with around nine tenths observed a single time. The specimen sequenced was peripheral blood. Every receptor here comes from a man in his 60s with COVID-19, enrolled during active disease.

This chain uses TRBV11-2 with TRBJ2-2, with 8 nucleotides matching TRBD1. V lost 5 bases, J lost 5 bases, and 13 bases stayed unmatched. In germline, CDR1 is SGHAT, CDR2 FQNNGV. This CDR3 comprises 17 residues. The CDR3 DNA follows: TGTGCCAGCAGCCTAGGCCCAGGGGGCGCGTATACCGGGGAGCTGTTTTTT. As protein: CASSLGPGGAYTGELFF.

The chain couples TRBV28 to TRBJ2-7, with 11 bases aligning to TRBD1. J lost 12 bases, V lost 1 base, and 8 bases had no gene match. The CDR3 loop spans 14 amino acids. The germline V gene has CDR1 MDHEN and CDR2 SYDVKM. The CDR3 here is CASSLLGQGAFSYF. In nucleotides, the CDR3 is TGTGCCAGCAGTTTATTAGGACAGGGGGCATTTTCGTACTTC.

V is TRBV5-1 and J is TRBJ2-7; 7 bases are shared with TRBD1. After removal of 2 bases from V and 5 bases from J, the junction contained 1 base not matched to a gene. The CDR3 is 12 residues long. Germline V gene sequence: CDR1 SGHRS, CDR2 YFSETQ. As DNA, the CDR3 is TGCGCCAGCAGCTTTGACAGGGACGAGCAGTACTTC. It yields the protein CASSFDRDEQYF.

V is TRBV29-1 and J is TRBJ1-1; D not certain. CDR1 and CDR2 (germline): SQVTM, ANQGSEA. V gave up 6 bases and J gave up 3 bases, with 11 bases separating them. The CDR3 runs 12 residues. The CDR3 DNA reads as TGCAGCGTAGCCGACACTTACACTGAAGCTTTCTTT. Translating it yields CSVADTYTEAFF.

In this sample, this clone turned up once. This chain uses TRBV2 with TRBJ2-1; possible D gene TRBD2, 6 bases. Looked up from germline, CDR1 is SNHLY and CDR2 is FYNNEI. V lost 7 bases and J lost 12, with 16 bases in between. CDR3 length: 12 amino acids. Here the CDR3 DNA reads TGTGCCAGCATACCGAGCCTGGAGGGGCAGTTCTTC. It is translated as CASIPSLEGQFF.

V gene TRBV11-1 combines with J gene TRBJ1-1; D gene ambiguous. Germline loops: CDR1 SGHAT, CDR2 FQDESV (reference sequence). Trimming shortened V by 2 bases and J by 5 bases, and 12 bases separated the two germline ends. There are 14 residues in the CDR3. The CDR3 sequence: CASSLLRGKTEAFF. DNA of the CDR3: TGTGCCAGCAGCTTACTTAGAGGAAAGACTGAAGCTTTCTTT.

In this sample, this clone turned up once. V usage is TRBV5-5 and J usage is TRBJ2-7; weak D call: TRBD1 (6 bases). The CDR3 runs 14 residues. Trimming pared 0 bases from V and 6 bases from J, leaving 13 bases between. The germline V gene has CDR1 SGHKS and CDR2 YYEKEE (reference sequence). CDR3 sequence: CASSLVWGQLEQYF. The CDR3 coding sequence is TGTGCCAGCAGCTTGGTCTGGGGGCAACTCGAGCAGTACTTC.

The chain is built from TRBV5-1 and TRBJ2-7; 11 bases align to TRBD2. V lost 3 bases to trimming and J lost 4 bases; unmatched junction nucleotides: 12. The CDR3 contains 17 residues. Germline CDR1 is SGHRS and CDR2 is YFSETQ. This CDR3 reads CASSSKNPGLAVYEQYF. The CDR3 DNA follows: TGCGCCAGCAGCTCGAAAAACCCGGGACTAGCGGTGTACGAGCAGTACTTC.

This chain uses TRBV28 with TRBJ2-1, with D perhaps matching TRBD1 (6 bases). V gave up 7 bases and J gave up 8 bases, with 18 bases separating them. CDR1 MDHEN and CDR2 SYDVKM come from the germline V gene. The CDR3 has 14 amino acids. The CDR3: CASTGQTSSDEQFF. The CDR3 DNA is TGTGCCAGCACTGGACAGACCTCCTCTGATGAGCAGTTCTTC.

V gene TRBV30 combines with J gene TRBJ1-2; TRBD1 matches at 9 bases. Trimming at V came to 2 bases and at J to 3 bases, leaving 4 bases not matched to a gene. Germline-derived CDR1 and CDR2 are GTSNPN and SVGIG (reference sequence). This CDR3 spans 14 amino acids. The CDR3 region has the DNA TGTGCCTGGAGTACAGGGGGCATAGACTATGGCTACACCTTC. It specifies CAWSTGGIDYGYTF.

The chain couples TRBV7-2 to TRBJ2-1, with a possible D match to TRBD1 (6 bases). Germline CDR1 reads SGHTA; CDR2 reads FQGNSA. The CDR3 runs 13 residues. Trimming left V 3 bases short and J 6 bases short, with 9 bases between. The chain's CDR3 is CASSLGQFNEQFF. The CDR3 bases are TGTGCCAGCAGCTTGGGACAATTCAATGAGCAGTTCTTC.

This CDR3 is CASSSPLGGPSSGANVLTF. DNA for the CDR3: TGTGCCAGCAGCTCCCCCCTGGGAGGCCCTAGCTCTGGGGCCAACGTCCTGACTTTC. The chain has TRBV11-2 and TRBJ2-6; a possible D gene is TRBD2 (6 bases). The CDR3 runs 19 residues. The germline V gene encodes CDR1 SGHAT and CDR2 FQNNGV. Trimming took off 4 bases at V and 0 bases at J, with 19 bases between the two ends.

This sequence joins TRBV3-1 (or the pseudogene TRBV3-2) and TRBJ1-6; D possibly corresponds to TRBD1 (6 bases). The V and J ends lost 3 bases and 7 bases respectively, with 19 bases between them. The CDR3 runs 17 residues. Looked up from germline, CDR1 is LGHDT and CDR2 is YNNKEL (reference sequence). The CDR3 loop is CASSHPLTGSSNSPLHF. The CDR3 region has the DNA TGTGCCAGCAGCCACCCCCTTACAGGGTCTTCGAATTCACCCCTCCACTTT.

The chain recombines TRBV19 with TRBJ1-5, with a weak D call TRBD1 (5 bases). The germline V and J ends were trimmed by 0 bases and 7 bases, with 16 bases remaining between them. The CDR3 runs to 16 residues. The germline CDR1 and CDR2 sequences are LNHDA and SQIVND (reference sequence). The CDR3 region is CASSIEGPVLWQPQHF. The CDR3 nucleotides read TGTGCCAGTAGTATAGAGGGGCCCGTTTTATGGCAGCCCCAGCATTTT.

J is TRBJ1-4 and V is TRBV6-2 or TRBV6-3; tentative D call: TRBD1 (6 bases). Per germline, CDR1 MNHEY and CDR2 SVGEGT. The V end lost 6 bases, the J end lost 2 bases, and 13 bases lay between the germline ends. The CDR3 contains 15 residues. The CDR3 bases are TGTGCCAGCAGCGAGCGAGACAGGACTAATGAAAAACTGTTTTTT. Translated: CASSERDRTNEKLFF.

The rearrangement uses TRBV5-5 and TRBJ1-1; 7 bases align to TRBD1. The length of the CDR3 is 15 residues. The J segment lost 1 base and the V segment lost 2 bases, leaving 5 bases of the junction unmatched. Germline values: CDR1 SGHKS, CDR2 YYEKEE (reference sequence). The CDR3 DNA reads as TGTGCCAGCAGCTTTTACAGGGGTAGGAACACTGAAGCTTTCTTT. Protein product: CASSFYRGRNTEAFF.

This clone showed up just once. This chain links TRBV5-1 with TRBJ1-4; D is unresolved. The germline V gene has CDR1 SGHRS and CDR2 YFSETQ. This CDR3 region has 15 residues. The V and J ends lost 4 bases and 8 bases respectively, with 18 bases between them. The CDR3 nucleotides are TGCGCCAGCAGCGAAGACGGATTAACTAGGGAAAAACTGTTTTTT. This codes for CASSEDGLTREKLFF.

In DNA, the CDR3 is TGTGCCAGCAGTATGGGGACACCCCCGGGAGAGACCCAGTACTTC. Translated: CASSMGTPPGETQYF. The J gene is TRBJ2-5, the V gene TRBV28; D perhaps matches TRBD1 (6 bases). CDR1 is MDHEN, CDR2 SYDVKM, per germline. Trimming cost V 5 bases and J 4 bases, with 17 bases left between them. The CDR3 length is 15 residues. The full variable domain, in which reference TRBV28 and TRBJ2-5 provide the parts outside the CDR3, is DVKVTQSSRYLVKRTGEKVFLECVQDMDHENMFWYRQDPGLGLRLIYFSYDVKMKEKGDIPEGYSVSREKKERFSLILESASTNQTSMYLCASSMGTPPGETQYFGPGTRLLVL.

The CDR3 bases are TGTGCCAGCAGCTGGACGGGGGAAAAACTGTTTTTT. It encodes CASSWTGEKLFF. The rearrangement joins TRBV7-8 to TRBJ1-4, with D uncertain. V was clipped by 4 bases and J by 8 bases, with 8 bases between them. The CDR3 totals 12 residues. The germline CDR1 and CDR2 sequences are SGHVS and FQNEAQ.

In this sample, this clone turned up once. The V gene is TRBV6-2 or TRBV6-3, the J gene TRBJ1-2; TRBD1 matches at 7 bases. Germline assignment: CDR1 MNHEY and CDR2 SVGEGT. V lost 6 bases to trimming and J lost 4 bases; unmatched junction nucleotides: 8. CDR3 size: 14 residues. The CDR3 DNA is TGTGCCAGCAGCTTCCCAGGGGGAATCTATGGCTACACCTTC. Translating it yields CASSFPGGIYGYTF.

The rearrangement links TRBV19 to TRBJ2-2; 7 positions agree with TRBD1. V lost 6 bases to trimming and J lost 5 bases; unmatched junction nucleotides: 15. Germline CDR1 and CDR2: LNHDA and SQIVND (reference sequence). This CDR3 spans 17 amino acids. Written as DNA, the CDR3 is TGTGCCAGTAGCGATCGGGACAGAGGGGCGGGTACCGGGGAGCTGTTTTTT. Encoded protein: CASSDRDRGAGTGELFF.

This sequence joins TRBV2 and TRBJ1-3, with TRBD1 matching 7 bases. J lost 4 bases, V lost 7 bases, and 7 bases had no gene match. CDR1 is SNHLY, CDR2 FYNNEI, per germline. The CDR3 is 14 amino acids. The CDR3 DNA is TGTGCCAGCACCCAAGGGGGCACGGGAAACACCATATATTTT. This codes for CASTQGGTGNTIYF.

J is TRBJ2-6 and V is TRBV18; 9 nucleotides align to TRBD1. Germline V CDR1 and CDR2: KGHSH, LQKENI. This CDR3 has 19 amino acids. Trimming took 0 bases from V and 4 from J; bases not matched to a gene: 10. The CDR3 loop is CASSPPLQGALRGANVLTF. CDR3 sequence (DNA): TGTGCCAGCTCACCACCGTTACAGGGGGCCTTGAGAGGGGCCAACGTCCTGACTTTC. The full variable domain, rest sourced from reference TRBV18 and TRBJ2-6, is NAGVMQNPRHLVRRRGQEARLRCSPMKGHSHVYWYRQLPEEGLKFMVYLQKENIIDESGMPKERFSAEFPKEGPSILRIQQVVRGDSAAYFCASSPPLQGALRGANVLTFGAGSRLTVL.

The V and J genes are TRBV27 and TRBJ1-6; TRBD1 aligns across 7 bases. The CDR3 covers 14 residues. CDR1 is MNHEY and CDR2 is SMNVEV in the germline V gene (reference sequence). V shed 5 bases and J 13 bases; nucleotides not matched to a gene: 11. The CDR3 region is CASSNTGVSAPLHF. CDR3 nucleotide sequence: TGTGCCAGCAGTAACACAGGGGTGTCTGCGCCCCTCCACTTT.

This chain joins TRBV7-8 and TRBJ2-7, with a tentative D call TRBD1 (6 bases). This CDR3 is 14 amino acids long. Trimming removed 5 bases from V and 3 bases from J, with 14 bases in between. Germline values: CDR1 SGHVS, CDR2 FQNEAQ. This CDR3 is CASSLLGANYEQYF. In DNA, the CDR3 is TGTGCCAGCAGCCTGTTGGGGGCCAACTACGAGCAGTACTTC.

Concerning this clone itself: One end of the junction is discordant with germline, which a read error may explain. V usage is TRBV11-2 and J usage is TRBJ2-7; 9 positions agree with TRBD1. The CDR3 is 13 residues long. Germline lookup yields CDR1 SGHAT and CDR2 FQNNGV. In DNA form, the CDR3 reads TGTGCCAGCAGCCCCAGGGCGGGGACAGGGCGGGACTTC. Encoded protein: CASSPRAGTGRDF.

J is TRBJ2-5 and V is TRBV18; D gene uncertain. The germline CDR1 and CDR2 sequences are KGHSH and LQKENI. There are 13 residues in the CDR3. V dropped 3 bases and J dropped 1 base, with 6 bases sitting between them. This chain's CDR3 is CASSPGSQETQYF. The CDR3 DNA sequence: TGTGCCAGCTCACCCGGTAGCCAAGAGACCCAGTACTTC.

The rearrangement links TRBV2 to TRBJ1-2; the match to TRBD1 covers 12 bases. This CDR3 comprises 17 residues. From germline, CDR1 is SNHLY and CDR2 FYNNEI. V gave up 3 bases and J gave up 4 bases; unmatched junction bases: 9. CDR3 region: CASSEGTGGLGSYGYTF. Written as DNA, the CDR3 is TGTGCCAGCAGTGAGGGGACAGGGGGCCTGGGGTCCTATGGCTACACCTTC.

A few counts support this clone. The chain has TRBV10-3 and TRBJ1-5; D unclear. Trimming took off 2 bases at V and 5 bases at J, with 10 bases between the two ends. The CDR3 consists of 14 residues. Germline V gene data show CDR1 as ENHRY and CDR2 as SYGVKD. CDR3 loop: CAISETPLDQPQHF. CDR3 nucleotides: TGTGCCATCAGTGAGACACCTCTAGATCAGCCCCAGCATTTT.